Listed below are T cell receptor beta chains from one sample, sequenced in a study of T cell responses to AZD1222 COVID-19 vaccine. Sequencing used immunoSEQ multiplex PCR; TCRdb keeps in-frame clones, though not all of them. The sample lists fewer than 90,000 clones, roughly 84% occurring once. The source material was peripheral blood, sampled 28 days after the second AZD1222 dose. These receptor sequences come from an adult who received the AZD1222 COVID-19 vaccine. Each CDR3 is given with its conserved first and last residue.

J,V,CDR3
TRBJ1-1,TRBV2,CASSSTGSAEAFF
TRBJ2-6,TRBV5-1,CASSLGPGLAGSGANVLTF
TRBJ1-5,TRBV9,CACGACPGRGDSNQPQHF
TRBJ1-1,TRBV7-2,CASSAHMNTEAFF
TRBJ2-6,TRBV6-1,CASSDPGTLSGANVLTF
TRBJ2-3,TRBV10-3,CAISGGWEDTQYF
TRBJ2-3,TRBV27,CASSLQDLADTQYF
TRBJ2-7,TRBV7-9,CATCLGTPKDSYEQYF
TRBJ2-2,TRBV28,CASSQQGAIGGELFF
TRBJ2-3,TRBV5-4,CASSLRLAGLDTQYF
TRBJ2-5,TRBV19,CASSIGLAGETQYF
TRBJ2-2,TRBV11-3,CASSYTSGRPNTGELFF
TRBJ2-1,TRBV28,CASKSGIGEQFF
TRBJ1-3,TRBV7-8,CASSLARGDLTNTIYF
TRBJ2-5,TRBV15,CATSRDEGGTQYF
TRBJ2-2,TRBV2,CASSLRQGKTGELFF
TRBJ2-7,TRBV6-2/TRBV6-3,CASSAGTGLRYEQYF
TRBJ1-6,TRBV20-1,CSALGTTPLHF
TRBJ1-2,TRBV28,CASRPTGGGFGYTF
TRBJ1-5,TRBV30,CAWSPPRGASNQPQHF
TRBJ1-6,TRBV9,CASSPRMADRSPLHF
TRBJ1-1,TRBV7-9,CASSSQRGTEAFF
TRBJ2-5,TRBV7-3,CASSYQGSYQETQYF
TRBJ2-5,TRBV7-6,CASSRRAGYQETQYF
TRBJ2-1,TRBV5-1,CASSQILAGNQDEQFF
TRBJ2-5,TRBV11-2,CASSRQDSLRETQYF
TRBJ1-2,TRBV5-1,CASSPEGVPNYGYTF
TRBJ1-1,TRBV11-3,CASSATLGSTEAFF
TRBJ1-4,TRBV5-6,CASSPDRINEKLFF
TRBJ2-3,TRBV6-5,CASKLQGQSTDTQYF
TRBJ1-2,TRBV10-2,CASGTPGQVYGYTF
TRBJ2-5,TRBV11-2,CASSLGSTGRRETQYF
TRBJ1-1,TRBV29-1,CSARGQGFAEAFF
TRBJ2-3,TRBV2,CASSARTGSSTDTQYF
TRBJ2-7,TRBV28,CASSLLPGLAGGYEQYF
TRBJ2-1,TRBV7-2,CASSLAYNNEQFF
TRBJ2-1,TRBV10-2,CASRGNEQFF
TRBJ2-6,TRBV11-2,CASSLVSGANVLTF
TRBJ2-7,TRBV27,CASSSGPYEQYF
TRBJ1-1,TRBV6-5,CASRPPVNTEAFF
TRBJ1-2,TRBV4-3,CASSQEGQVKVGGYTF
TRBJ2-7,TRBV2,CASSDGLAGIHEQYF
TRBJ1-5,TRBV28,CASSLVLQPQHF
TRBJ1-2,TRBV29-1,CSVEDYTWGQVYGYTF
TRBJ1-3,TRBV2,CASSETGTGNTIYF
TRBJ1-3,TRBV6-5,CASRGTLPAGNTIYF
TRBJ1-4,TRBV5-1,CASSRQGGEKLFF
TRBJ1-1,TRBV28,CASSTRPEAFF
TRBJ2-1,TRBV7-3,CASSLFASGRSEQFF
TRBJ2-3,TRBV20-1,CSARMADTQYF
TRBJ2-1,TRBV5-6,CASSLYRGNYNEQFF